Listed below are T cell receptor beta chains from one sample, sequenced in a study of control samples from healthy donors and cancer patients. The data were produced by immunoSEQ multiplex PCR, yet TCRdb's version contains in-frame clones alone and is incomplete. The repertoire holds around 42,000 clones, with less than 85% as singletons. Source material: blood. The receptors shown here come from a man aged 60 to 69 in good health. CDR3s include the opening cysteine and the closing phenylalanine or tryptophan.

j_call: TRBJ1-5; v_call: TRBV6-2/TRBV6-3; cdr3_length: 14; cdr3_aa: CASSPGQVNQPQHF
j_call: TRBJ1-2; v_call: TRBV12-1; cdr3_length: 17; cdr3_aa: CASSFEPRGGQDYGYTF
j_call: TRBJ1-5; v_call: TRBV4-1; cdr3_length: 15; cdr3_aa: CASSQDGRGVQPQHF
j_call: TRBJ1-5; v_call: TRBV28; cdr3_length: 14; cdr3_aa: CASRPMTSNQPQHF
j_call: TRBJ1-1; v_call: TRBV30; cdr3_length: 15; cdr3_aa: CAWSDTGGGNTEAFF
j_call: TRBJ2-3; v_call: TRBV5-4; cdr3_length: 15; cdr3_aa: CASSQSQSSTDTQYF
j_call: TRBJ2-5; v_call: TRBV5-5; cdr3_length: 16; cdr3_aa: CASSPNTGGGIETQYF
j_call: TRBJ2-1; v_call: TRBV9; cdr3_length: 17; cdr3_aa: CASSVAIAGVAYNEQFF
j_call: TRBJ2-1; v_call: TRBV27; cdr3_length: 14; cdr3_aa: CASSLGGPYNEQFF
j_call: TRBJ2-3; v_call: TRBV5-1; cdr3_length: 17; cdr3_aa: CASSLAGGVGSTDTQYF
j_call: TRBJ2-1; v_call: TRBV5-4; cdr3_length: 15; cdr3_aa: CASSLEVAGGREQFF
j_call: TRBJ1-5; v_call: TRBV7-2; cdr3_length: 13; cdr3_aa: CASSLAGFQPQHF
j_call: TRBJ1-5; v_call: TRBV2; cdr3_length: 14; cdr3_aa: CASSDPFRGQPQHF
j_call: TRBJ2-5; v_call: TRBV27; cdr3_length: 14; cdr3_aa: CASRTYSGSETQYF
j_call: TRBJ1-2; v_call: TRBV2; cdr3_length: 14; cdr3_aa: CASSEQGARYGYTF
j_call: TRBJ1-5; v_call: TRBV7-2; cdr3_length: 17; cdr3_aa: CASSLSRARHSNQPQHF
j_call: TRBJ2-7; v_call: TRBV11-2; cdr3_length: 16; cdr3_aa: CASSLEGGGGCYEQYF
j_call: TRBJ1-2; v_call: TRBV9; cdr3_length: 15; cdr3_aa: CASSQEGAGNYGYAF
j_call: TRBJ2-2; v_call: TRBV28; cdr3_length: 14; cdr3_aa: CASSSPGGTGELFF
j_call: TRBJ1-1; v_call: TRBV6-1; cdr3_length: 14; cdr3_aa: CASSEAGEAAEAFF
j_call: TRBJ1-2; v_call: TRBV6-6; cdr3_length: 19; cdr3_aa: CASSPPREKVRDSSSGYTF
j_call: TRBJ2-5; v_call: TRBV14; cdr3_length: 18; cdr3_aa: CASSQDRMTGVRRETQYF
j_call: TRBJ1-1; v_call: TRBV2; cdr3_length: 12; cdr3_aa: CASSEWRFEAFF
j_call: TRBJ1-2; v_call: TRBV2; cdr3_length: 16; cdr3_aa: CASSEFWAGGGYGYTF
j_call: TRBJ1-1; v_call: TRBV6-6; cdr3_length: 13; cdr3_aa: CASSQGTGGLAFF
j_call: TRBJ2-7; v_call: TRBV5-8; cdr3_length: 15; cdr3_aa: CASSFSGALRYEQYF
j_call: TRBJ2-1; v_call: TRBV24-1; cdr3_length: 14; cdr3_aa: CATKSSRRDNEQFF
j_call: TRBJ2-1; v_call: TRBV11-2; cdr3_length: 15; cdr3_aa: CASSVQGQAYNEQFF
j_call: TRBJ2-7; v_call: TRBV5-1; cdr3_length: 16; cdr3_aa: CASSAYGTGMGNEQYF
j_call: TRBJ2-1; v_call: TRBV3-1/TRBV3-2; cdr3_length: 13; cdr3_aa: CASSQGDRAPPFF
j_call: TRBJ1-2; v_call: TRBV5-1; cdr3_length: 13; cdr3_aa: CASSRGINYGYTF
j_call: TRBJ2-7; v_call: TRBV5-4; cdr3_length: 17; cdr3_aa: CASSLEGTGANRREQYF
j_call: TRBJ1-2; v_call: TRBV6-1; cdr3_length: 16; cdr3_aa: CASSEVGTGGARGYTF
j_call: TRBJ2-2; v_call: TRBV20-1; cdr3_length: 17; cdr3_aa: CSASRRMAGGFTGELFF
j_call: TRBJ2-1; v_call: TRBV5-5; cdr3_length: 14; cdr3_aa: CASSLDGTLLEQFF
j_call: TRBJ1-5; v_call: TRBV19; cdr3_length: 15; cdr3_aa: CASSIGKDGNQPQHF
j_call: TRBJ1-5; v_call: TRBV30; cdr3_length: 17; cdr3_aa: CAWSTGQGSVGNQPQHF
j_call: TRBJ2-7; v_call: TRBV4-1; cdr3_length: 16; cdr3_aa: CASSPGGRSPGHEQYF